This entry describes one TCR beta chain. The data belong to a study of blood T cell repertoires in COVID-19. About the study: In each case, the material was cDNA or gDNA derived from T cells, B-cell-depleted T cells, or PBMCs.

The V end lost 2 bases, the J end lost 0 bases, and 11 bases lay between the germline ends. Germline values: CDR1 SGHAT, CDR2 FQNNGV. This CDR3 region has 15 residues. Per the original data handling: Nucleated cell counts were estimated from reference gene primer amplification. Produced via immunoSEQ multiplex PCR; TCRdb's table is partial and in-frame only. The DNA gave D and trimming, while V, J and clone size come from that table. Of about 34,000 clones listed, around 80% were seen once; the top ten hold around 7%. The chain couples TRBV11-2 to TRBJ2-7; D ambiguous. Sample: peripheral blood. The sequence came from a woman aged 60-70 years with acute or convalescent COVID-19. The CDR3 region is CASSLLVLHSYEQYF. CDR3 nucleotides: TGTGCCAGCAGCTTACTTGTGTTACACTCCTACGAGCAGTACTTC.